What follows is one T cell receptor (beta chain) and its context. Its antigen remains unknown. This entry comes from a study of CXCR3-negative and CXCR3-positive naive CD8 T cells. Study as a whole: Collectively, the libraries yielded 130 million or so TRB reads in total, at about 1.5 +/- 0.3 million per library. Study results and caveats: From TRB CDR3 properties, TCR strength was inferred; surface CD5 did not differ between naive subsets. Diversity was high in both naive subsets and much lower in memory cells.

Researchers prepared the TRB cDNA libraries using 5' RACE with UMI labels. TCRdb reprocessed the 5' RACE reads and stores each CDR3 protein as one record, lacking DNA. Its table records approximately 52,000 distinct CDR3 sequences. The CDR3 covers 18 residues. CDR1 is LNHNV, CDR2 YYDKDF, per germline (reference sequence). The source of this sequence is a human donor in good health. Some clones in this sample may be carry-over from other donors' samples. This chain connects TRBV15 to TRBJ2-7. The specimen sequenced was memory CD8+ T cells from blood. The CDR3 sequence: CATSRVQSGGSISYEQYF.